This T cell receptor beta chain was sequenced in a study of CD8 T cells in ankylosing spondylitis. Germline V CDR1 and CDR2: LGHDT, YNNKEL (reference sequence). The CDR3 consists of 18 residues. V was shortened by 1 base and J by 2 bases, with 21 bases between the two germline ends. On this clonotype: The antigen is unknown.

General observations from the study: Clones linked to disease, bearing a CD8+ phenotype, were relatively rare in peripheral blood. A TCR beta motif of roughly eight highly homologous variants seemed to mark ankylosing spondylitis blood. Matched ankylosing spondylitis synovial fluid reportedly showed significant enrichment of disease-linked clones.

TCRdb used MiXCR to reprocess the 5' RACE reads, holding one entry per CDR3 protein. The data hold roughly 440,000 distinct CDR3 sequences, with roughly 15% observed a single time. Sequencing input: blood, either unsorted or a sorted T cell fraction (not recorded which). This receptor was obtained from a male donor with ankylosing spondylitis. V usage is TRBV3-1 and J usage is TRBJ2-7, with D possibly being TRBD2 (5 bases). CDR3 loop: CASSQVVRGFLGTYEQYF. CDR3 nucleotides: TGTGCCAGCAGCCAAGTTGTACGGGGTTTTCTCGGCACCTACGAGCAGTACTTC.